Below are 9 T cell receptor beta chains sequenced from a single sample in a study of cytomegalovirus exposure and HLA in healthy donors. The PCR contained 60 Vbeta and 13 Jbeta primers. The repertoire was sequenced with immunoSEQ multiplex PCR; TCRdb's copy has only in-frame clones and lacks some. The sample yields about 130,000 clones, about 83% seen once. The specimen sequenced was PBMCs. All receptors come from a woman aged 25 to 39 in good health and CMV-seronegative.

The CDR3 reads CASSKEGANQPQHF. CDR3 bases: TGTGCCAGTAGTAAAGAGGGGGCAAATCAGCCCCAGCATTTT. The rearrangement uses TRBV19 and TRBJ1-5, with TRBD1 matching 7 bases. Germline CDR1 and CDR2: LNHDA and SQIVND (reference sequence). V shed 4 bases, J shed 4 bases, and the junction held 4 bases outside the gene matches. The CDR3 covers 14 residues.

The chain recombines TRBV28 with TRBJ1-2, with 11 positions matching TRBD1. V lost 6 bases to trimming and J lost 5 bases; unmatched junction nucleotides: 17. There are 18 residues in the CDR3. Germline V gives CDR1 MDHEN, CDR2 SYDVKM. CDR3 bases: TGTGCCAGCAGCCCGAGGACGAGCAGGGACAGGGGGTTTTATGGCTACACCTTC. It yields the protein CASSPRTSRDRGFYGYTF.

The chain links TRBV9 to TRBJ2-7; 9 nucleotides align to TRBD2. With V trimmed by 0 bases and J by 3 bases, 4 bases remained unmatched. CDR1 and CDR2 from the germline V gene are SGDLS and YYNGEE. This CDR3 is 15 amino acids long. CDR3 DNA: TGTGCCAGCAGCGTAGAAGGTAGCGGGGGCTACGAGCAGTACTTC. It is translated as CASSVEGSGGYEQYF.

The rearrangement joins TRBV5-4 to TRBJ2-3, with 8 bases identical to TRBD1. The CDR3 is 14 amino acids. V lost 4 bases, J lost 2 bases, and 3 bases stayed unmatched. Germline V lookup: CDR1 SGHNT, CDR2 YYREEE (reference sequence). CDR3 loop: CASSRTGTTDTQYF. CDR3 coding DNA: TGTGCCAGCAGCCGGACAGGGACCACAGATACGCAGTATTTT. Full variable domain (remainder filled in from reference TRBV5-4 and TRBJ2-3): ETGVTQSPTHLIKTRGQQVTLRCSSQSGHNTVSWYQQALGQGPQFIFQYYREEENGRGNFPPRFSGLQFPNYSSELNVNALELDDSALYLCASSRTGTTDTQYFGPGTRLTVL.

The CDR3 here is CASSHGQGGREKLFF. The CDR3 nucleotides are TGCGCCAGCAGCCACGGACAGGGGGGCCGAGAAAAACTGTTTTTT. The chain uses TRBV4-1 and TRBJ1-4, with TRBD1 identical over 10 bases. The CDR3 covers 15 residues. Trimming took 3 bases from V and 8 from J; bases not matched to a gene: 6. Germline V lookup: CDR1 MGHRA, CDR2 YSYEKL.

The chain uses TRBV7-9 and TRBJ2-1, with 13 bases fitting TRBD2. The CDR3 consists of 15 residues. V dropped 6 bases and J dropped 7; count of bases not matched to a gene: 6. Germline assignment: CDR1 SEHNR and CDR2 FQNEAQ (reference sequence). CDR3 nucleotide sequence: TGTGCCAGCAGGCCCACTAGCGGGAGGGGTAATGAGCAGTTCTTC. This sequence encodes CASRPTSGRGNEQFF.

The chain combines TRBV28 with TRBJ1-2; D not certain. Germline lookup yields CDR1 MDHEN and CDR2 SYDVKM. The CDR3 spans 13 residues. With 3 bases removed from V and 4 bases from J, the gap between germline ends came to 9 bases. For the CDR3, the DNA is TGTGCCAGCAGTTTTGGCGGTTCCTATGGCTACACCTTC. It is translated as CASSFGGSYGYTF.

J is TRBJ2-1 and V is TRBV6-5; D is uncertain. V shed 6 bases and J shed 5 bases, with 14 bases lying between them. This CDR3 spans 14 amino acids. Germline V lookup: CDR1 MNHEY, CDR2 SVGAGI. The DNA of the CDR3 is TGTGCCAGCAGCACTCGTGGTTTCGACAATGAGCAGTTCTTC. It yields the protein CASSTRGFDNEQFF.

The rearrangement joins TRBV2 to TRBJ2-3, with 11 bases matching TRBD2. With 4 bases clipped from V and 2 bases from J, the junction kept 2 bases outside the gene matches. CDR3 length: 15 amino acids. Germline V lookup: CDR1 SNHLY, CDR2 FYNNEI. The CDR3 spells CASSGLAGSTDTQYF. CDR3 DNA: TGTGCCAGCAGTGGACTAGCGGGGTCCACAGATACGCAGTATTTT. Full variable domain (remainder filled in from reference TRBV2 and TRBJ2-3): EPEVTQTPSHQVTQMGQEVILRCVPISNHLYFYWYRQILGQKVEFLVSFYNNEISEKSEIFDDQFSVERPDGSNFTLKIRSTKLEDSAMYFCASSGLAGSTDTQYFGPGTRLTVL.